These T cell receptor beta chains were read from a single sample in a study of identifying expanded T cells in peripheral blood. Assay: immunoSEQ multiplex PCR; the TCRdb copy retains only in-frame clones and omits some. Of around 120,000 clones listed, approximately 84% are singletons. Sequencing input: blood. These receptors were obtained from a person aged 18-70 years in good health. CDR3s include the opening cysteine and the closing phenylalanine or tryptophan. D genes are given only for firm matches.

j_call: TRBJ1-6; d_call: .; v_call: TRBV5-1; cdr3_aa: CASTPPLHF
j_call: TRBJ2-1; d_call: .; v_call: TRBV6-1; cdr3_aa: CASSGREAGAKYEQFF
j_call: TRBJ2-2; d_call: .; v_call: TRBV4-3; cdr3_aa: CASSQGWPRGTGELFF
j_call: TRBJ1-1; d_call: .; v_call: TRBV19; cdr3_aa: CASSTYDGTMNTEAFF
j_call: TRBJ1-3; d_call: .; v_call: TRBV7-2; cdr3_aa: CASSLEGSIGNTIYF
j_call: TRBJ2-3; d_call: .; v_call: TRBV5-4; cdr3_aa: CASSARKSTDTQYF
j_call: TRBJ2-2; d_call: .; v_call: TRBV7-9; cdr3_aa: CASSSPRDTNTGELFF
j_call: TRBJ1-2; d_call: TRBD1; v_call: TRBV6-5; cdr3_aa: CASSYSRTGGLYGYTF
j_call: TRBJ1-1; d_call: TRBD1; v_call: TRBV10-2; cdr3_aa: CASSDRGRFGTEAFF
j_call: TRBJ2-6; d_call: .; v_call: TRBV9; cdr3_aa: CASSVQSSGANVLTF
j_call: TRBJ1-5; d_call: .; v_call: TRBV6-1; cdr3_aa: CASSAAADIPQHF
j_call: TRBJ1-2; d_call: .; v_call: TRBV7-2; cdr3_aa: CASSFADNYGYTF
j_call: TRBJ1-2; d_call: .; v_call: TRBV19; cdr3_aa: CASSRSYGYTF
j_call: TRBJ1-2; d_call: .; v_call: TRBV7-9; cdr3_aa: CASSPSYGWDGYTF